This paragraph reports one T cell receptor (beta chain). Its antigen specificity is not known. Per-base quality was not reported, and no clone a single base away is much larger than it. This entry is derived from a study of tumor and adjacent non-tumor tissue in lung cancer (dated by TCRdb to 2017 to 2018). Regarding the study in general: Of the cohort, about a dozen patients had adenocarcinoma, 2 had squamous cell carcinoma and 1 had small cell lung cancer. The roughly 15 patients were aged roughly 31 to 85 years, included ten or so men and 5 women, and had TNM stage I to III disease. TCRbeta CDR3 sequencing was performed on thirty paired specimens, with one tumor sample and one normal lung sample collected per patient. Sequencing generated a total of about 130,000,000 productive TCRbeta reads, averaging around 4.3 million reads per sample. The study compared bulk TCRbeta repertoires from lung tumor tissue and matched distant non-tumor lung tissue of some 14 lung cancer patients. On the study overall, not on this receptor specifically: Younger patients had significantly higher TCR diversity, and higher tumor TCR diversity was associated with shorter overall and disease-free survival. With only about 16 patients in the cohort, the authors noted that larger samples and more detailed clinical data are needed. Neither the sequencing platform nor unique molecular identifiers are mentioned in the methods. The top 100 clones accounted for a significantly larger cumulative portion of the repertoire in normal lung than in tumor tissue. Significantly higher TCR diversity (inverse Simpson) was observed in tumor tissue than in normal lung tissue (roughly 390 vs 170, P = 0.0075, Mann-Whitney U test). Peripheral blood was not sequenced, so blood TCRbeta repertoires in these lung cancer patients were not examined.

The library was made by multiplex PCR. The reads were generated on an Illumina HiSeq 2500. TCRbeta libraries were constructed through three rounds of nested PCR with primers (Table S4) according to protocols modified from ARM-PCR. Before sequencing, PCR products in the 200-500 bp range were cut out of the gel and cleaned up using the QIAquick gel extraction kit. Per the source publication's procedure: Reads were cleaned using Trimmomatic, were merged into complete CDR3 sequences using FLASH, and were assigned to V(D)J germline segments using MiTCR. Clonal diversity was computed as the inverse Simpson's index with VDJtools. A read counted as productive if the sequence was in-frame and lacked a premature stop codon. In-frame beta chains were kept once TCRdb had trimmed the public reads at Q25 with fastp and called clones with MiXCR. Duplicate CDR3 protein sequences are folded into a single record with the most common DNA and genes. The V and J calls shown here were made by TCRdb, not taken from the authors' results. For this sample there are under 250,000 distinct CDR3 sequences; 71% appear just once. Approximately 25% of the sample is taken by the ten largest.

Bulk unsorted tissue served as the source for RNA extraction, and RNA quality was assessed using a NanoDrop ND-1000 and an Agilent 2100. Newly diagnosed lung cancer patients without prior chemotherapy who had been admitted for thoracic surgery in China between August and November 2014 were enrolled as donors. Anyone who had undergone radiotherapy or chemotherapy before, or who had another cancer at the same time, was left out of the study. Pieces of surgical tissue measuring about 1-2.1 cm3 were kept in RNAlater solution and held at -80 degrees C until needed. The CDR3 measures 15 amino acids from cysteine to phenylalanine. CDR3 DNA only is kept here, 45 bases in frame from base 1. The junction shows trimming of 1 base on V and 4 bases on J, and the gene matches do not reach 4 bases of it. CDR1 and CDR2 were assigned from the germline V gene as LGHNA and YNFKEQ.

The receptor's source is a man in his sixties with non-small cell lung cancer. The sample consisted of lung tumor tissue. Recombination linked TRBV4-2 to TRBJ1-2; 9 bases in the junction line up with TRBD1. The CDR3 region has the sequence CASSQGDRAGYGYTF. The bases read TGTGCCAGCAGCCAAGGGGACAGGGCAGGCTATGGCTACACCTTC.